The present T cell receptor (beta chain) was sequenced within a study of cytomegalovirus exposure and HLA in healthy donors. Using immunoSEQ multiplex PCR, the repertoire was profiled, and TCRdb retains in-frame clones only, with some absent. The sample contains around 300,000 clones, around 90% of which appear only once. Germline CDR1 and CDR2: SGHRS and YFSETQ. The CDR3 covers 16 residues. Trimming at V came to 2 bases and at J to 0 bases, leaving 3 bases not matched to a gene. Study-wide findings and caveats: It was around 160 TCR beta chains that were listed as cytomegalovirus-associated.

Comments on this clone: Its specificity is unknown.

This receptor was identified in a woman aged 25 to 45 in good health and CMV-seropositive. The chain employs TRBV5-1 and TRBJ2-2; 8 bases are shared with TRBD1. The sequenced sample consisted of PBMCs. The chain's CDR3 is CASSFVTGANTGELFF. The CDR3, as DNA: TGCGCCAGCAGCTTTGTGACAGGGGCGAACACCGGGGAGCTGTTTTTT.